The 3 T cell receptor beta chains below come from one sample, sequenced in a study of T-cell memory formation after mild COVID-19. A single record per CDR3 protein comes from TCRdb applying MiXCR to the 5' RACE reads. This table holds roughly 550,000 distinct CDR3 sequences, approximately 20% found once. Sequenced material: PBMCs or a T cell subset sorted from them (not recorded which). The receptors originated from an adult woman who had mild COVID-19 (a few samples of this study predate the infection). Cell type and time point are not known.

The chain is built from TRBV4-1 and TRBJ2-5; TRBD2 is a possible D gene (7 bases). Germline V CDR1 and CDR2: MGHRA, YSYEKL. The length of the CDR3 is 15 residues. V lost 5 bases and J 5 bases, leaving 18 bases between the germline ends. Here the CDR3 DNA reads TGCGCCAGCAGCGCGTTCGGGGGGCCATTGGAGACCCAGTACTTC. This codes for CASSAFGGPLETQYF.

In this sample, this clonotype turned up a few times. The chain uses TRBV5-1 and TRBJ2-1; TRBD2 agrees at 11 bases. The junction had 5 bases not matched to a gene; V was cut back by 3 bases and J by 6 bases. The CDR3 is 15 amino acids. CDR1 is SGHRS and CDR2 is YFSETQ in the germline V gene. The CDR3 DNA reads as TGCGCCAGCAGCTCCGGGACTAGCGGTCTCAATGAGCAGTTCTTC. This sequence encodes CASSSGTSGLNEQFF.

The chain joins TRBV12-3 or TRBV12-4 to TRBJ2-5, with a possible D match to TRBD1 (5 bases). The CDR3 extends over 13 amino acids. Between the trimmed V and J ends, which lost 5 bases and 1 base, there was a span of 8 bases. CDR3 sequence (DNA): TGTGCCAGCAGTCGACAGTTCCAAGAGACCCAGTACTTC. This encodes CASSRQFQETQYF.